This T cell receptor beta chain is drawn from a study of cytomegalovirus exposure and HLA in healthy donors. Trimming shortened V by 2 bases and J by 8 bases, and 12 bases separated the two germline ends. The CDR3 contains 13 residues. Germline values: CDR1 MDHEN, CDR2 SYDVKM. Both 60 Vbeta primers and 13 Jbeta primers went into the PCR. Assay used: immunoSEQ multiplex PCR; TCRdb lists only in-frame clones, some missing. The data hold about 200,000 clones, with approximately 80% observed a single time. On this clone: As yet, its antigen is unknown.

Findings and caveats of the study: The study flagged some 170 TCR beta chains as cytomegalovirus-associated. According to reports, the classifier identified cytomegalovirus status with high specificity and sensitivity.

The source material was PBMCs. The gene calls are TRBV28 and TRBJ1-2; D is ambiguous. The sequence came from a man between 45 and 60 years old in good health and CMV-seronegative. The CDR3 nucleotides read TGTGCCAGCAGTTTACCGAGTCCGAGAGGCTACACCTTC. Translating it yields CASSLPSPRGYTF.